This passage covers 3 T cell receptor beta chains from one sample sequenced in a study of PD-L1 blockade in urothelial cancer. Time point: peripheral blood 6 weeks after treatment start. Libraries were prepared by immunoSEQ multiplex PCR; TCRdb keeps only in-frame clonotypes and omits some of them. The sample includes around 87,000 clones, less than 90% of them seen just once. This specimen was PBMCs, taken around atezolizumab (anti-PD-L1) treatment. The receptors originated from a man between 65 and 85 years old with urothelial cancer.

V is TRBV11-2 and J is TRBJ2-3, with no clear D. The CDR3 is made up of 15 amino acids. V lost 0 bases and J lost 2, with 9 bases in between. In germline, CDR1 is SGHAT, CDR2 FQNNGV. CDR3 residues: CASSLERLFTDTQYF. CDR3 in DNA: TGTGCCAGCAGCTTAGAACGACTCTTCACAGATACGCAGTATTTT.

The rearrangement uses TRBV5-4 and TRBJ2-3, with a tentative D call TRBD1 (5 bases). The CDR3 is 14 amino acids. Germline CDR1 is SGHNT and CDR2 is YYREEE (reference sequence). V gave up 2 bases and J gave up 4 bases, with 11 bases separating them. CDR3 DNA sequence: TGTGCCAGCAGCTTAAGGGGCCCGGCAGATACGCAGTATTTT. It encodes CASSLRGPADTQYF.

The rearrangement links TRBV27 to TRBJ2-7, with 10 bases fitting TRBD1. Germline lookup yields CDR1 MNHEY and CDR2 SMNVEV (reference sequence). CDR3 length equals 15 residues. The V segment lost 6 bases and the J segment 5 bases; nucleotides outside the gene matches: 10. The CDR3 spells CASRIEGTGVHEQYF. CDR3 coding DNA: TGTGCCAGCAGGATCGAAGGGACAGGGGTCCACGAGCAGTACTTC.